This T cell receptor (beta chain) came from a study of T cell responses to AZD1222 COVID-19 vaccine. The wider study: Second doses were pooled across both intervals (about 4 or about 12 weeks).

Measured with immunoSEQ multiplex PCR; TCRdb has only the in-frame clones, and not every one. The sample has more than 95,000 clones, more than 85% seen once. The specimen comprised peripheral blood, sampled on day 0 of AZD1222 vaccination. This sequence originates from an adult in good health.

CDR3 DNA: TGTGCCAGCAGTTACTTGATAGTGGGCGCTGAAGCTTTCTTT. Its translation: CASSYLIVGAEAFF. The chain couples TRBV6-5 to TRBJ1-1; no firm D call. The CDR3 sequence is 14 residues long. CDR1 and CDR2 (germline): MNHEY, SVGAGI. Trimming cost V 1 base and J 6 bases, with 12 bases left between them.